Following are 16 T cell receptor beta chains from one sample sequenced in a study of Ad26.COV2.S vaccination and SARS-CoV-2 variants. Treatment defined: over 15 received Ad26.COV2.S at low or high dose, single or two shots; several received placebo; per-sample allocation not given. Sample collection was performed on day 63 after the first vaccine or placebo injection. Assay used: immunoSEQ multiplex PCR; TCRdb lists only in-frame clones, some missing. This table has 350,000 to 500,000 clones, roughly 90% appearing once. The source was peripheral blood, collected in a trial of Ad26.COV2.S vaccine versus placebo. The receptors were gathered from a person aged 18 to 65 who received the Ad26.COV2.S COVID-19 vaccine or a placebo.

This sequence joins TRBV3-1 (or the pseudogene TRBV3-2) and TRBJ1-2; weak D call: TRBD1 (5 bases). This CDR3 comprises 14 residues. V lost 0 bases to trimming and J lost 8 bases, with 13 bases between them. The germline gives CDR1 LGHDT, CDR2 YNNKEL (reference sequence). DNA for the CDR3: TGTGCCAGCAGCCAAGACAGGGCCGCAAGGGGCTACACCTTC. Translating it yields CASSQDRAARGYTF.

The chain recombines TRBV11-3 with TRBJ2-5; 8 bases align to TRBD2. Trimming at V came to 5 bases and at J to 7 bases, leaving 6 bases not matched to a gene. Germline CDR1 SGHNT, CDR2 YENEEA. The CDR3 is 13 residues long. CDR3 loop: CASSPTSVGTQYF. The CDR3 DNA reads as TGTGCCAGCAGCCCGACTAGCGTCGGGACCCAGTACTTC.

The chain joins TRBV5-4 to TRBJ2-2; D may be TRBD1 (6 bases). The length of the CDR3 is 13 residues. Germline lookup yields CDR1 SGHNT and CDR2 YYREEE (reference sequence). V was clipped by 4 bases and J by 6 bases, with 10 bases between them. CDR3 loop: CASSIQGPGELFF. For the CDR3, the DNA is TGTGCCAGCAGCATACAGGGCCCCGGGGAGCTGTTTTTT.

V and J are TRBV7-3 and TRBJ2-3, with D perhaps matching TRBD2 (5 bases). Trimming left V 5 bases short and J 2 bases short, with 11 bases between. The CDR3 length is 14 residues. Germline CDR1 SGHTA, CDR2 FQGTGA. The CDR3 bases are TGTGCCAGCAGCCGTGGACTGATCACAGATACGCAGTATTTT. The encoded protein is CASSRGLITDTQYF. The variable domain in full, with the rest retrieved from reference TRBV7-3 and TRBJ2-3, is GAGVSQTPSNKVTEKGKYVELRCDPISGHTALYWYRQSLGQGPEFLIYFQGTGAADDSGLPNDRFFAVRPEGSVSTLKIQRTERGDSAVYLCASSRGLITDTQYFGPGTRLTVL.

The genes are TRBV2 and TRBJ1-6; D perhaps matches TRBD1 (5 bases). V lost 4 bases to trimming and J lost 2 bases, with 9 bases between them. The CDR3 is made up of 15 amino acids. The V gene's germline CDR1 is SNHLY and CDR2 FYNNEI. The CDR3 spells CASSGLGAYNSPLHF. The CDR3 nucleotides read TGTGCCAGCAGTGGGTTAGGGGCCTATAATTCACCCCTCCACTTT.

V is TRBV6-2 or TRBV6-3 and J is TRBJ2-7; the D is unclear. The CDR3 totals 11 residues. CDR1 is MNHEY and CDR2 is SVGEGT in the germline V gene. The V gene lost 6 bases and the J gene lost 2 bases, with 5 bases spanning the gap. CDR3 region: CASSDTYEQYF. CDR3 in DNA: TGTGCCAGCAGCGACACCTACGAGCAGTACTTC.

The CDR3 is CASSLDRFSGNTIYF. The CDR3 coding sequence is TGTGCCAGCAGCTTGGACAGGTTCTCTGGAAACACCATATATTTT. The gene calls are TRBV5-5 and TRBJ1-3, with D possibly TRBD1 on 5 matching bases. The CDR3 has 15 amino acids. V was cut by 0 bases and J by 0 bases, with 7 bases left in between. Germline-derived CDR1 and CDR2 are SGHKS and YYEKEE (reference sequence). The entire variable domain, with the rest obtained from reference TRBV5-5 and TRBJ1-3, is as follows: DAGVTQSPTHLIKTRGQQVTLRCSPISGHKSVSWYQQVLGQGPQFIFQYYEKEERGRGNFPDRFSARQFPNYSSELNVNALLLGDSALYLCASSLDRFSGNTIYFGEGSWLTVV.

V is TRBV27 and J is TRBJ2-1; D is perhaps TRBD2 (7 bases). Germline V lookup: CDR1 MNHEY, CDR2 SMNVEV (reference sequence). CDR3 length: 15 amino acids. V lost 10 bases to trimming and J lost 4 bases, with 20 bases between them. Written as DNA, the CDR3 is TGTGCCACCAACTCGGTGGCGGGGGCGTACAATGAGCAGTTCTTC. Translated, it gives CATNSVAGAYNEQFF.

This clone was detected only once. This chain connects TRBV29-1 to TRBJ2-3; no reliable D call. Germline CDR1 is SQVTM and CDR2 is ANQGSEA. V lost 1 base, J lost 2 bases, and 13 bases lay in between. This CDR3 comprises 15 residues. CDR3 nucleotide sequence: TGCAGCGTTGAAGGAAGGGCACAACACACAGATACGCAGTATTTT. Amino acid sequence: CSVEGRAQHTDTQYF.

The V call is TRBV18, the J call TRBJ1-4, with 9 positions matching TRBD1. CDR3 length equals 15 residues. After removal of 6 bases from V and 3 bases from J, the junction contained 5 bases not matched to a gene. Per germline, CDR1 KGHSH and CDR2 LQKENI. Written as DNA, the CDR3 is TGTGCCAGCTCGCCGGGACAGGGTCCTAATGAAAAACTGTTTTTT. It codes for CASSPGQGPNEKLFF.

The chain combines TRBV19 with TRBJ2-3; 10 positions agree with TRBD2. Trimming at V came to 4 bases and at J to 1 base, leaving 5 bases not matched to a gene. Germline CDR1 reads LNHDA; CDR2 reads SQIVND (reference sequence). The CDR3 is 16 residues long. CDR3 protein: CASSSSGGRGTDTQYF. The DNA for the CDR3 is TGTGCCAGTAGTAGTAGCGGGGGGCGGGGCACAGATACGCAGTATTTT.

V and J are TRBV4-3 and TRBJ2-7, with 10 bases that match TRBD1. The length of the CDR3 is 15 residues. The V and J ends lost 4 bases and 5 bases, in that order; junction bases with no gene match: 8. Germline assignment: CDR1 LGHNA and CDR2 YSLEER. The CDR3 region is CASSPWGQGSHEQYF. DNA of the CDR3: TGCGCCAGCAGCCCGTGGGGACAGGGGTCCCACGAGCAGTACTTC.

The V call is TRBV3-1 (or the pseudogene TRBV3-2), the J call TRBJ1-3; no firm D call. The V and J ends lost 4 bases and 10 bases respectively, with 23 bases between them. From germline, CDR1 is LGHDT and CDR2 YNNKEL (reference sequence). CDR3 length equals 16 residues. CDR3 bases: TGTGCCAGCAGCCCCGCCCTTCGGTGGGCGAAGAGTACCATATATTTT. It codes for CASSPALRWAKSTIYF.

The chain has TRBV7-2 and TRBJ2-3, with D maybe TRBD2 (5 bases). Germline assignment: CDR1 SGHTA and CDR2 FQGNSA. The V gene lost 2 bases and the J gene lost 1 base, with 13 bases spanning the gap. This CDR3 spans 16 amino acids. The CDR3: CASSLRRSPGTDTQYF. The CDR3 region has the DNA TGTGCCAGCAGCTTACGGAGGAGTCCGGGCACAGATACGCAGTATTTT.

The V call is TRBV19, the J call TRBJ2-3, with D possibly being TRBD2 (7 bases). Germline assignment: CDR1 LNHDA and CDR2 SQIVND (reference sequence). The V and J ends lost 9 bases and 1 base respectively, with 17 bases between them. The length of the CDR3 is 15 residues. CDR3 loop: CASRLSGGGTDTQYF. DNA of the CDR3: TGTGCCAGCAGGTTATCGGGGGGCGGCACAGATACGCAGTATTTT. Full variable domain (remainder filled in from reference TRBV19 and TRBJ2-3): DGGITQSPKYLFRKEGQNVTLSCEQNLNHDAMYWYRQDPGQGLRLIYYSQIVNDFQKGDIAEGYSVSREKKESFPLTVTSAQKNPTAFYLCASRLSGGGTDTQYFGPGTRLTVL.

V usage is TRBV28 and J usage is TRBJ1-2, with 8 positions matching TRBD1. V lost 10 bases and J lost 6; bases outside the gene matches: 4. Germline V gene lookup returns CDR1 MDHEN and CDR2 SYDVKM. The CDR3 totals 11 residues. The CDR3 spells CAIQGADGYTF. As DNA, the CDR3 is TGTGCCATCCAGGGGGCGGATGGCTACACCTTC.